This T cell receptor (beta chain) emerged from a study of STAT5B mutations in CD4+ large granular lymphocyte leukemia. Study outcomes and limitations: Main leukemic clonotypes were patient-specific, but roughly 25% appeared at low frequency elsewhere. TRBV06-family usage was enriched in top patient clones (8/27) versus controls (2/35).

The method was immunoSEQ multiplex PCR; TCRdb's version includes in-frame clones alone and lacks a portion of them. The data hold about 24,000 clones, with more than 70% observed a single time. Concerning this clone itself: The antigen is unknown. This specimen includes other DNA sequences encoding the same CDR3.

This CDR3 is built from 15 residues. The germline gives CDR1 LGHNA, CDR2 YNFKEQ. Trimming removed 0 bases at V and 2 bases at J, with 11 bases between. The sequence derives from a human donor in good health. This chain links TRBV4-2 with TRBJ2-7, with D maybe TRBD1 (5 bases). Sequencing used CD4+ T cells from blood buffy coats. CDR3 amino acids: CASSQDRQGPYEQYF. The CDR3 DNA sequence: TGTGCCAGCAGCCAAGATCGGCAGGGCCCCTACGAGCAGTACTTC.